Described below is a single T cell receptor (beta chain) sequence and its context. The germline V gene has CDR1 SQVTM and CDR2 ANQGSEA. The CDR3 has 14 amino acids. The V and J ends lost 1 base and 3 bases respectively, with 12 bases between them. The sample is drawn from a study of blood T cell repertoires in COVID-19. Turning to the study itself: Both acute and convalescent COVID-19 samples were obtained from the United States, Italy and Spain. From T cells, B-cell-depleted T cells, or PBMCs came the material, which was cDNA or gDNA.

Assay used: immunoSEQ multiplex PCR; TCRdb lists only in-frame clones, some missing. The sample yields just over 650,000 clones, approximately 90% seen once. The V and J genes are TRBV29-1 and TRBJ1-1; perhaps TRBD1 as D (5 bases). The sample comprised peripheral blood. This receptor was obtained from a woman under 30 with acute or convalescent COVID-19. Here the CDR3 DNA reads TGCAGCGTTGAAGCGAGGCAGGGTGACACTGAAGCTTTCTTT. The encoded protein is CSVEARQGDTEAFF.